This TCR beta chain originates from a study of STAT5B mutations in CD4+ large granular lymphocyte leukemia. Study at large: Among healthy donors, a particular HLA allele went with more CDR3 'QG' motifs. General study results and limits: Top patient clones used TRBV06 genes more often: 8/27 versus 2/35 in controls. CD4-sorted patient repertoires seemed more clonal than healthy CD4+ repertoires.

Germline-derived CDR1 and CDR2 are SGHTA and FQGTGA. The V end lost 1 base, the J end lost 7 bases, and 16 bases lay between the germline ends. The CDR3 totals 16 residues. The assay was run at survey level. Data came from immunoSEQ multiplex PCR; TCRdb stores just in-frame clones and leaves some out. The data contain tens of thousands of clones, 70% to 80% of them singletons. Turning to this clone: Its antigen is undetermined.

This clonotype was sampled from a human donor in good health. The sample taken for sequencing was CD4+ T cells from blood buffy coats. The chain couples TRBV7-3 to TRBJ2-2; D remains unclear. CDR3 sequence reads: CASSLSGATMGGELFF. The CDR3 DNA is TGTGCCAGCAGCTTAAGCGGAGCGACAATGGGCGGGGAGCTGTTTTTT.